This is a list of T cell receptor beta chains from one sample in a study of siplizumab effects on memory and regulatory T cells. TCRdb's table, derived via immunoSEQ multiplex PCR, lists solely in-frame clones and lacks some. The data hold approximately 100,000 clones, with about 92% observed a single time. The specimen sequenced was Tregs sorted from blood. The receptors originated from a human donor in good health. Both conserved end residues are part of each CDR3. Each record gives: J gene, clone size, D gene, V gene, CDR3 protein, CDR3 DNA. D genes are given only for firm matches. The listing skips clone size in some rows; elsewhere it reads once, few, many or a size class.

j_call: TRBJ2-3
clone_size: NA
d_call: NA
v_call: TRBV5-4
cdr3_aa: CASSPDRNTDTQYF
cdr3_nt: TGTGCCAGCAGCCCGGACAGAAACACAGATACGCAGTATTTT

j_call: TRBJ2-1
clone_size: NA
d_call: NA
v_call: TRBV2
cdr3_aa: CASSDPGLSLYNEQFF
cdr3_nt: TGTGCCAGCAGTGATCCGGGACTTAGCCTATACAATGAGCAGTTCTTC

j_call: TRBJ1-1
clone_size: NA
d_call: NA
v_call: TRBV10-1
cdr3_aa: CASSIGGATEAFF
cdr3_nt: TGCGCCAGCTCAATCGGGGGGGCGACTGAAGCTTTCTTT

j_call: TRBJ2-1
clone_size: NA
d_call: NA
v_call: TRBV6-5
cdr3_aa: CASRPPGGGHIF
cdr3_nt: TGTGCCAGCAGGCCCCCTGGGGGAGGCCATATCTTC

j_call: TRBJ2-1
clone_size: NA
d_call: NA
v_call: TRBV15
cdr3_aa: CATSNFRGAGPLFAFF
cdr3_nt: TGTGCCACCAGCAACTTCAGGGGAGCGGGACCCTTATTTGCGTTCTTC

j_call: TRBJ2-7
clone_size: NA
d_call: TRBD2
v_call: TRBV5-1
cdr3_aa: CASRSGKVLNTESYEQYF
cdr3_nt: TGCGCCAGCAGGAGCGGGAAGGTTTTAAACACGGAATCCTACGAGCAGTACTTC

j_call: TRBJ2-3
clone_size: many
d_call: NA
v_call: TRBV7-9
cdr3_aa: CASSPRRSADRADTQYF
cdr3_nt: TGTGCCAGCAGCCCGCGTAGATCAGCGGATCGAGCAGATACGCAGTATTTT

j_call: TRBJ2-1
clone_size: NA
d_call: NA
v_call: TRBV5-6
cdr3_aa: CASSTFYNEQFF
cdr3_nt: TGTGCCAGCAGTACGTTCTACAATGAGCAGTTCTTC

j_call: TRBJ1-2
clone_size: once
d_call: TRBD1
v_call: TRBV6-4
cdr3_aa: CAGHTSGTDPYGYTF
cdr3_nt: TGTGCCGGACACACTTCCGGGACAGATCCCTATGGCTACACCTTC

j_call: TRBJ1-1
clone_size: NA
d_call: TRBD1
v_call: TRBV5-4
cdr3_aa: CASSWEGATEAFF
cdr3_nt: TGTGCCAGCAGCTGGGAGGGGGCCACTGAAGCTTTCTTT

j_call: TRBJ2-5
clone_size: NA
d_call: TRBD2
v_call: TRBV5-1
cdr3_aa: CASSYRLAGKETQYF
cdr3_nt: TGCGCCAGCAGCTACCGACTAGCGGGTAAAGAGACCCAGTACTTC